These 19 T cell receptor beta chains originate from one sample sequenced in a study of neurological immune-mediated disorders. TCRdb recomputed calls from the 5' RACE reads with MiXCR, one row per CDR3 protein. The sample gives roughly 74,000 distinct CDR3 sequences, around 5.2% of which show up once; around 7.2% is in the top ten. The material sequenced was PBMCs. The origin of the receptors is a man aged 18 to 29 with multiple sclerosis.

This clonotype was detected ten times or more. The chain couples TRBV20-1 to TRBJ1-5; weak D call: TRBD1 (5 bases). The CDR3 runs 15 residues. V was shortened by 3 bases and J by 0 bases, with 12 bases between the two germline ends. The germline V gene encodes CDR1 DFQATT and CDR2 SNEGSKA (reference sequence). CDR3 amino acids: CSARVRGNSNQPQHF. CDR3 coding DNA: TGCAGTGCTAGGGTTCGGGGGAATAGCAATCAGCCCCAGCATTTT.

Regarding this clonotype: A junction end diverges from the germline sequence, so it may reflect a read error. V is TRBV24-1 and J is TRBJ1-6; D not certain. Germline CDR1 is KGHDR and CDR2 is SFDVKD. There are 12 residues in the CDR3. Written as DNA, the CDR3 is TGTGCCACCAGTGATTTGGACGGACCCCTCAACTTT. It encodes CATSDLDGPLNF.

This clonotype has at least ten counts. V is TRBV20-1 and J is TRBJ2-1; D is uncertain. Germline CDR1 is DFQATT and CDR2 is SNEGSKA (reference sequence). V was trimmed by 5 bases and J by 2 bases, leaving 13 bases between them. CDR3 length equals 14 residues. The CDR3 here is CSAPPATAYNEQFF. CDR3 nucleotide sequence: TGCAGTGCTCCGCCAGCGACCGCCTACAATGAGCAGTTCTTC.

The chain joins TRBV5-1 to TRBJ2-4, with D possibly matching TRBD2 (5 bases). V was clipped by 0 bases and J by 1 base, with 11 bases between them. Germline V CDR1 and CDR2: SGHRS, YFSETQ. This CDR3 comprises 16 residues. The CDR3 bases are TGCGCCAGCAGCTTGGCCGCAGGACTTGCCAAAAACATTCAGTACTTC. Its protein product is CASSLAAGLAKNIQYF.

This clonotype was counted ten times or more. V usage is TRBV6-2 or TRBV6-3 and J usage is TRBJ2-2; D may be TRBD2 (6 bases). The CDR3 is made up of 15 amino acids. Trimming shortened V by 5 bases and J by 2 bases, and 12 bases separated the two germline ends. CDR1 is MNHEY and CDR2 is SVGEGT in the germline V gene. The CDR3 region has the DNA TGTGCCAGCAGTCCAGGGAGGTTTAACACCGGGGAGCTGTTTTTT. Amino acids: CASSPGRFNTGELFF.

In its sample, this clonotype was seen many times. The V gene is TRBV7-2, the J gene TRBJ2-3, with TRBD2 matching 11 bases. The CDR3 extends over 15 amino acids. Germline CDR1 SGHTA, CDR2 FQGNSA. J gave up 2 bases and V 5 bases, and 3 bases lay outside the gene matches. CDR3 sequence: CASSLSGGATDTQYF. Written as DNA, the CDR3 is TGTGCCAGCAGCCTTAGCGGGGGGGCCACAGATACGCAGTATTTT.

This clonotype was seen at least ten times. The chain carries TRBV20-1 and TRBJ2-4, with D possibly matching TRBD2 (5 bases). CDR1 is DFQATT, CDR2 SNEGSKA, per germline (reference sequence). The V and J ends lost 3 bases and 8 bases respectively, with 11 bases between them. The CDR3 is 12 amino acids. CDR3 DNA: TGCAGTGCTAGTCTTGGAGGATACATTCAGTACTTC. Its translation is CSASLGGYIQYF.

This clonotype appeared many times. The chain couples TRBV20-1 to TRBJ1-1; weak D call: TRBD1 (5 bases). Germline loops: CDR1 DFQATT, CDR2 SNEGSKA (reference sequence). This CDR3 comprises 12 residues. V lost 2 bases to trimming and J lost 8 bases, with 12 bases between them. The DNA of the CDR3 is TGCAGTGCTAGATTTCTGGGGGAAGAAGCTTTCTTT. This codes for CSARFLGEEAFF.

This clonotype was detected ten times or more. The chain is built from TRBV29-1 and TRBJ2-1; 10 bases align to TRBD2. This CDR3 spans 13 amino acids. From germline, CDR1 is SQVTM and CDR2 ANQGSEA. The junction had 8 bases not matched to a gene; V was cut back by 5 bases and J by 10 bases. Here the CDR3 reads CSVKLAGAWEQFF. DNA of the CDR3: TGCAGCGTTAAGCTAGCGGGAGCCTGGGAGCAGTTCTTC.

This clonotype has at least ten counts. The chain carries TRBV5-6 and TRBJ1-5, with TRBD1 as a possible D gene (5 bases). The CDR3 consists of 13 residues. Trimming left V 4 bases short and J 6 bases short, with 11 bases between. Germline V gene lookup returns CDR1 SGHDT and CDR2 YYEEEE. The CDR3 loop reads CASSQAGGQPQHF. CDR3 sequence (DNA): TGTGCCAGCAGCCAAGCTGGGGGTCAGCCCCAGCATTTT.

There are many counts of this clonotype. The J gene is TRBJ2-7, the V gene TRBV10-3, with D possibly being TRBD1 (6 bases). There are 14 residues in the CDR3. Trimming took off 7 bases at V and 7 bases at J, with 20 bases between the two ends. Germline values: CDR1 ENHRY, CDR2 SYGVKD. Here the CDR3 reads CAITLDSSVGEQYF. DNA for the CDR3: TGTGCCATCACTCTGGACAGCTCGGTTGGGGAGCAGTACTTC.

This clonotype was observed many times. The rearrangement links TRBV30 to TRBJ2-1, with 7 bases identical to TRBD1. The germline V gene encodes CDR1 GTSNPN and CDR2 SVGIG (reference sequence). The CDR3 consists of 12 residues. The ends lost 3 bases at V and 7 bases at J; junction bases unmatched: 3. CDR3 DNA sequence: TGTGCCTGGAGCGTACAGGGGAATGAGCAGTTCTTC. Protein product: CAWSVQGNEQFF.

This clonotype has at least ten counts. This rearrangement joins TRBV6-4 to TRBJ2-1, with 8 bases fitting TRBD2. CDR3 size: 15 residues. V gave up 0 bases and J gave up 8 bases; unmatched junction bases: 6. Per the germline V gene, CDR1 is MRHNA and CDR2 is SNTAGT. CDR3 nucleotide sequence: TGTGCCAGCAGTGACTCCGGGACTAGGGGCGATGAGCAGTTCTTC. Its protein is CASSDSGTRGDEQFF.

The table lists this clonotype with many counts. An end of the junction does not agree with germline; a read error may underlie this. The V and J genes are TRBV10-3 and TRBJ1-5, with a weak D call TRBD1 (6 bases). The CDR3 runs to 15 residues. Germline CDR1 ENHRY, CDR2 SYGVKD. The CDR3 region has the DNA TGTGCCATCAGTGAGCAGGGGAAAGGCAATCAGCCCCAGAATTTT. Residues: CAISEQGKGNQPQNF.

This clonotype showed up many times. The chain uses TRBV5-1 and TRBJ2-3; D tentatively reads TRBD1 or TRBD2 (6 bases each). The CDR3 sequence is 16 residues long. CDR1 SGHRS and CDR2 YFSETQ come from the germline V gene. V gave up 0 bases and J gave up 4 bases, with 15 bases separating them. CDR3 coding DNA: TGCGCCAGCAGCTTGGAGGTCGGGGGCGCGGCAGATACGCAGTATTTT. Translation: CASSLEVGGAADTQYF.

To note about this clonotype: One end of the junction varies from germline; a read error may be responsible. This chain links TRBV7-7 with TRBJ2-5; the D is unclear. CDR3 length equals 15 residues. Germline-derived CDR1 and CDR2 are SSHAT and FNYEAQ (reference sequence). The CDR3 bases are TGTGCTAGCAGCCTCGGAGACTCCTCTCTTCAGACCCAGTACTTC. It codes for CASSLGDSSLQTQYF.

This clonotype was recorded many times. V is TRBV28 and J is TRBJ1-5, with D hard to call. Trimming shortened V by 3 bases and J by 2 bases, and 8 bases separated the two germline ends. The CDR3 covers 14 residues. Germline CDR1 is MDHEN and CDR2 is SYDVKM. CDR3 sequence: CASSFLAGNQPQHF. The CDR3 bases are TGTGCCAGCAGTTTCTTGGCCGGCAATCAGCCCCAGCATTTT.

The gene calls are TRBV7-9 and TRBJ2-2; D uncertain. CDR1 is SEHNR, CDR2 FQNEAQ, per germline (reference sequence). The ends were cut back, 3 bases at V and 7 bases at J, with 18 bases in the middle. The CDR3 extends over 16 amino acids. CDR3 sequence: CASSFFGLLSGGELFF. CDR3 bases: TGTGCCAGCAGCTTCTTCGGCTTGCTGTCAGGCGGGGAGCTGTTTTTT.

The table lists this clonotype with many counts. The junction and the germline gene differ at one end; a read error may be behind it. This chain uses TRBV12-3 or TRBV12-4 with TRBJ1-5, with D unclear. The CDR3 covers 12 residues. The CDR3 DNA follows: TGTGCCAGCAGCCCTCGAGGTTGGCCCCAGAATTTT. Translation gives CASSPRGWPQNF.